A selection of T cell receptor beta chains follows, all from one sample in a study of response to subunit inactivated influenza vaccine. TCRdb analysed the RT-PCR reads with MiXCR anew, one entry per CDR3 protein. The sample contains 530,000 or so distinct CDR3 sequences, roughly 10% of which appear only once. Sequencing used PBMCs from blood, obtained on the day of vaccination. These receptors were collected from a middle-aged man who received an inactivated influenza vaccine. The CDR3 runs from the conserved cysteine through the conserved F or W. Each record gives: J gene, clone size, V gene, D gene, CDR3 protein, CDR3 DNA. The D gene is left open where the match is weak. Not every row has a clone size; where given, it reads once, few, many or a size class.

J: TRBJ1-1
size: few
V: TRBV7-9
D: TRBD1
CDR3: CASSKDRGEAFF
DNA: TGTGCCAGCAGCAAAGACAGGGGTGAAGCTTTCTTT

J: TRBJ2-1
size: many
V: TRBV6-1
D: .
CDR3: CASSLGGIDEQFF
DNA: TGTGCCAGCTCCCTTGGGGGGATCGATGAGCAGTTCTTC

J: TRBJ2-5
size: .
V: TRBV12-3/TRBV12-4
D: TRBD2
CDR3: CASSPSGGRTQYF
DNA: TGTGCCAGCAGCCCTAGCGGGGGGCGGACCCAGTACTTC

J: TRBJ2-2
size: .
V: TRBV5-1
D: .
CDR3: CASSFGQGIGELFF
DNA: TGCGCCAGCAGCTTTGGCCAGGGGATCGGGGAGCTGTTTTTT

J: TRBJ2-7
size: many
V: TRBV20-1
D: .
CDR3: CSARDLASFFEQYF
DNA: TGCAGTGCTAGAGATCTAGCTTCTTTTTTCGAGCAGTACTTC

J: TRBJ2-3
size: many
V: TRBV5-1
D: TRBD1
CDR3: CASSLGGQGSDTQYF
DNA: TGCGCCAGCAGCTTGGGCGGACAGGGGTCAGATACGCAGTATTTT

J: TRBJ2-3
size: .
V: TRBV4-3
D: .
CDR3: CASSQDMRSTDTQYF
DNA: TGCGCCAGCAGCCAAGATATGAGGAGCACAGATACGCAGTATTTT

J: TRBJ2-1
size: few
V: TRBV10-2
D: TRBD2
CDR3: CASSDRLAGVVDEQFF
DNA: TGCGCCAGCAGTGACCGACTAGCGGGGGTCGTCGATGAGCAGTTCTTC

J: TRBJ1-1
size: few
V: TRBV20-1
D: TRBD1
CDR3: CSARQGITEAFF
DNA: TGCAGTGCTCGACAGGGGATCACTGAAGCTTTCTTT

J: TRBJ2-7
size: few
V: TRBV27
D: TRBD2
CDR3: CASSTGLAFRDYEQYF
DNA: TGTGCCAGCAGTACCGGACTAGCCTTCAGGGACTACGAGCAGTACTTC

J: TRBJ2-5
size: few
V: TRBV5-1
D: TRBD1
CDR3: CASSSKGQGTSGAQYF
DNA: TGCGCCAGCAGCTCAAAGGGACAGGGTACTTCCGGGGCCCAGTACTTC

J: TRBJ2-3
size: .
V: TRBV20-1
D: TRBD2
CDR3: CSATGTSKADTQYF
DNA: TGCAGTGCTACCGGGACTAGCAAAGCAGATACGCAGTATTTT

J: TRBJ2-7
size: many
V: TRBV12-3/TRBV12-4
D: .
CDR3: CASTRAGSYEQYF
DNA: TGTGCCAGCACTAGGGCAGGGTCCTACGAGCAGTACTTC

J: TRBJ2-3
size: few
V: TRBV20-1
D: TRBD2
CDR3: CSATGLAPTTDTQYF
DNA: TGCAGTGCTACGGGACTAGCACCAACCACAGATACGCAGTATTTT

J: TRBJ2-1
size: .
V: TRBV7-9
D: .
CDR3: CASTRQHRDEQFF
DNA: TGTGCCAGCACCCGACAGCACAGGGATGAGCAGTTCTTC

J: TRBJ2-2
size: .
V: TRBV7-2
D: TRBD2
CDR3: CASSPTAGVNTGELFF
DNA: TGTGCCAGCAGCCCCACAGCGGGGGTAAACACCGGGGAGCTGTTTTTT

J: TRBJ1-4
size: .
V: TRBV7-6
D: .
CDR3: CASSLGVGRVSEKLFF
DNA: TGTGCCAGCAGCTTAGGAGTGGGTCGGGTCTCTGAAAAACTGTTTTTT

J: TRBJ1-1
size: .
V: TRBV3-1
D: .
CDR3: CASSLGVLHTEAFF
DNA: TGTGCCAGCAGCCTTGGTGTTCTACACACTGAAGCTTTCTTT

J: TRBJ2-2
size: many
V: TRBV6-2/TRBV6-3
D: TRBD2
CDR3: CASSPGLAGGPNTGELFF
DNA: TGTGCCAGCAGCCCCGGACTAGCGGGGGGGCCGAACACCGGGGAGCTGTTTTTT

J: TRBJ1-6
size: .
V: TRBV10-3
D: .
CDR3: CAISFQGAAPNSPLHF
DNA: TGTGCCATCAGTTTCCAGGGCGCCGCTCCCAATTCACCCCTCCACTTT

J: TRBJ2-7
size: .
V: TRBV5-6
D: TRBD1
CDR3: CASRLHRGSPYEQYF
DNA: TGTGCCAGCAGACTTCACAGGGGTTCCCCCTACGAGCAGTACTTC

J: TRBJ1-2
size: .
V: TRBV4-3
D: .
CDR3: CASSQDKGGIGYTF
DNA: TGCGCCAGCAGCCAAGATAAGGGGGGCATTGGCTACACCTTC

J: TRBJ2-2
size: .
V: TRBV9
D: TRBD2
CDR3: CASSVSMSGGASGELFF
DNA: TGTGCCAGCAGCGTATCTATGAGCGGGGGGGCGAGCGGGGAGCTGTTTTTT

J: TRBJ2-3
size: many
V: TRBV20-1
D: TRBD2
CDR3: CSARDGRGYTQYF
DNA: TGCAGTGCTAGAGATGGGCGGGGGTATACGCAGTATTTT

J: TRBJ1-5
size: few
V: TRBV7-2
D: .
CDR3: CASSLGAGYSNQPQHF
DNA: TGTGCCAGCAGCTTAGGGGCCGGGTATAGCAATCAGCCCCAGCATTTT

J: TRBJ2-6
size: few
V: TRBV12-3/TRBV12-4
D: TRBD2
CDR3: CASSFYTSGGEHSGANVLTF
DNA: TGTGCCAGCAGTTTCTATACTAGCGGGGGTGAACACTCTGGGGCCAACGTCCTGACTTTC

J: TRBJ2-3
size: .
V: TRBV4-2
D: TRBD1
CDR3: CASSQATGGKDTQYF
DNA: TGTGCCAGCAGCCAAGCGACAGGGGGCAAAGATACGCAGTATTTT

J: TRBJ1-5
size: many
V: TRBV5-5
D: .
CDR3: CASSPDNSPYSNQPQHF
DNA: TGTGCCAGCAGTCCGGACAACAGCCCATATAGCAATCAGCCCCAGCATTTT

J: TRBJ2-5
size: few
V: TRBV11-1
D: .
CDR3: CASSLVAVRGKGTQYF
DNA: TGTGCCAGCAGCTTAGTTGCAGTTCGCGGGAAAGGGACCCAGTACTTC

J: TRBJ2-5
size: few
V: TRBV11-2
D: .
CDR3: CASSLVGGTRLETQYF
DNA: TGTGCCAGCAGCTTAGTTGGGGGGACCCGTCTGGAGACCCAGTACTTC

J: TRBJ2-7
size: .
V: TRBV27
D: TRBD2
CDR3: CASSKAGGSYEQYF
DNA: TGTGCCAGCAGTAAAGCGGGAGGGTCCTACGAGCAGTACTTC

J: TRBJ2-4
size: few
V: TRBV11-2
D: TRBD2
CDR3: CASSVSGTSGRAENIQYF
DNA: TGTGCCAGCAGCGTCTCCGGGACTAGCGGGAGGGCGGAAAACATTCAGTACTTC

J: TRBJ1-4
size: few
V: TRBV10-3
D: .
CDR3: CAIGDSNEKLFF
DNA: TGTGCCATAGGGGACTCTAATGAAAAACTGTTTTTT

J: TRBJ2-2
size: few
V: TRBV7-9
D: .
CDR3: CASSFSLGELFF
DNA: TGTGCCAGCAGCTTCTCCTTGGGGGAGCTGTTTTTT

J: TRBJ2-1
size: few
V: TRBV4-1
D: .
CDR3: CASSQARGTYNEQFF
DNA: TGCGCCAGCAGCCAAGCTCGGGGCACCTACAATGAGCAGTTCTTC

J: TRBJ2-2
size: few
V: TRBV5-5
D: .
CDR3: CASSLEGLGTGELFF
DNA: TGTGCCAGCAGTCTGGAAGGGTTAGGCACCGGGGAGCTGTTTTTT

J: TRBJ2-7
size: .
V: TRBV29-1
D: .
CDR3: CSVDVQANEQYF
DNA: TGCAGCGTTGACGTTCAGGCAAACGAGCAGTACTTC

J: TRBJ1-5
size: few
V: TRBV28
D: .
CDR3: CASRARERGSNQPQHF
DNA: TGTGCCAGCAGGGCCAGGGAGAGGGGAAGCAATCAGCCCCAGCATTTT

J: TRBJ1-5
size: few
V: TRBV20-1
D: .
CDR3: CSARDSPSNQPQHF
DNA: TGCAGTGCTAGAGACAGCCCCAGCAATCAGCCCCAGCATTTT

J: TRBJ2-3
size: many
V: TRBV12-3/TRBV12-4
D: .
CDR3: CASSRGPAADTQYF
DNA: TGTGCCAGCAGTCGAGGGCCCGCAGCAGATACGCAGTATTTT

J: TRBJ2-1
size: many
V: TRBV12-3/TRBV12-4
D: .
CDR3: CATQRSSSYNEQFF
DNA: TGTGCCACCCAGCGGTCCAGCTCCTACAATGAGCAGTTCTTC

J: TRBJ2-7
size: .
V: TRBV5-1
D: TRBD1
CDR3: CASSGSGQGGHEQYF
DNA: TGCGCCAGCAGCGGGTCGGGACAGGGAGGGCACGAGCAGTACTTC

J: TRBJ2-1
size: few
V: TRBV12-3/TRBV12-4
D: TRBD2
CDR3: CASGRTSNNEQFF
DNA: TGTGCCAGCGGTCGGACTAGCAATAATGAGCAGTTCTTC

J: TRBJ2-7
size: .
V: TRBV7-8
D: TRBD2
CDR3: CASRQQGTSVHYEQYF
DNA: TGTGCCAGCAGGCAACAAGGGACTAGCGTGCACTACGAGCAGTACTTC

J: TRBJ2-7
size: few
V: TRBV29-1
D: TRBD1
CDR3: CSVGTGGPYEQYF
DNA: TGCAGCGTGGGGACAGGGGGCCCCTACGAGCAGTACTTC

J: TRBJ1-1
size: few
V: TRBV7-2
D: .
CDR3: CASSRSSGRTGGEAFF
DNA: TGTGCCAGCAGCAGATCCTCTGGACGTACCGGGGGCGAAGCTTTCTTT